The clone carrying this T cell receptor beta chain appeared once. Its antigen is as yet unknown. At one end, the junction sequence differs from germline, possibly due to a read error. These data originate in a study of blood T cells in healthy people across ages. General study results and limits: TCR beta diversity per million T cells fell roughly linearly with age.

Primers used in a second PCR of roughly 7 to 12 cycles were a sample-barcoded 5' primer and a J-beta primer mix. TCRdb analysed the 5' RACE reads with MiXCR anew, one entry per CDR3 protein. The data hold 1.5 million to 2 million distinct CDR3 sequences, with around half observed a single time. This CDR3 region has 13 residues. Germline lookup yields CDR1 DFQATT and CDR2 SNEGSKA (reference sequence). Source material: blood. V is TRBV20-1 and J is TRBJ1-5; D is unclear. This TCR came from a woman aged 35 to 49 in good health. CDR3 nucleotide sequence: TGTAGTGCTAGGGTTTTCACCGATCAGCCCCAGCATTTT. Amino acids: CSARVFTDQPQHF.